Sequencing of this T cell receptor (beta chain) was carried out in a study of blood T cells in healthy people across ages. Whole-study results and caveats: Investigators viewed diversity estimates from one million T cells as underestimates, the study reported. A strong correlation was found between TCR beta diversity and the percentage of naive T cells. Unsorted PBMC input precluded a conclusive naive versus antigen-experienced comparison.

With a J-beta primer mix and a sample-barcoded 5' primer, a second PCR ran roughly 6 to 11 cycles. Researchers report that a template-switch adaptor with 12 random nucleotides tagged each cDNA molecule. TCRdb reanalysed the 5' RACE reads using MiXCR and keeps one entry per CDR3 protein. Of 790,000 or so distinct CDR3 sequences in the sample, around 45% were seen once. This clonotype was seen more than once but under ten times. As yet, its antigen is unknown. The V gene end was trimmed by 8 bases and the J gene end by 0 bases; junction bases not matched to a gene: 13. This CDR3 spans 18 amino acids. The sequenced sample consisted of blood. This TCR was recovered from a man older than 75 in good health. J is TRBJ2-6 and V is TRBV12-3 or TRBV12-4; 7 positions match TRBD1. The CDR3 DNA follows: TGTGCCAGCGGCCTGAGTGGGACAGCTTACTCTGGGGCCAACGTCCTGACTTTC. Translating it yields CASGLSGTAYSGANVLTF.